The 20 T cell receptor beta chains below all came from one sample that was sequenced in a study of technical replicates of blood from several donors. Clones were sequenced by immunoSEQ multiplex PCR, and TCRdb holds only the in-frame ones, with some missing. Of about 90,000 clones in the sample, 80% to 95% were seen once. The specimen sequenced was T cells isolated from PBMCs. These receptors were collected from a human donor in good health.

This clone was seen a single time. The chain combines TRBV13 with TRBJ2-1, with TRBD2 identical over 8 bases. Looked up from germline, CDR1 is PRHDT and CDR2 is FYEKMQ (reference sequence). The trim removed 4 bases at V and 6 bases at J, leaving 14 bases unmatched. The CDR3 is 17 amino acids. CDR3 sequence: CASSSTRRSGSGNEQFF. CDR3 DNA sequence: TGTGCCAGCAGCTCTACCCGTCGGAGCGGGAGTGGCAATGAGCAGTTCTTC.

V is TRBV11-2 and J is TRBJ2-2, with D perhaps matching TRBD2 (5 bases). The germline gives CDR1 SGHAT, CDR2 FQNNGV. V gave up 5 bases and J gave up 4 bases, with 8 bases separating them. This CDR3 has 13 residues. The CDR3 DNA reads as TGTGCCAGCAGCCCGGGATTCACCGGGGAGCTGTTTTTT. It encodes CASSPGFTGELFF.

This chain connects TRBV7-8 to TRBJ1-2, with TRBD1 matching 7 bases. Germline V gene lookup returns CDR1 SGHVS and CDR2 FQNEAQ. The CDR3 runs to 14 residues. V lost 1 base to trimming and J lost 5 bases; unmatched junction nucleotides: 4. CDR3 amino acids: CASSLDGQAYGYTF. CDR3 nucleotides: TGTGCCAGCAGCTTAGATGGACAGGCGTATGGCTACACCTTC.

Only one count was recorded for this clone. The V and J genes are TRBV7-2 and TRBJ2-3; 7 bases fit TRBD2. The V gene end was trimmed by 1 base and the J gene end by 9 bases; junction bases not matched to a gene: 4. From germline, CDR1 is SGHTA and CDR2 FQGNSA. The CDR3 sequence is 13 residues long. CDR3 DNA sequence: TGTGCCAGCAGCTTAGATGCGGGGGTCACGCAGTATTTT. This encodes CASSLDAGVTQYF.

This chain connects TRBV11-2 to TRBJ1-2; tentative D call: TRBD1 (5 bases). The germline V gene has CDR1 SGHAT and CDR2 FQNNGV. The CDR3 spans 15 residues. Trimming took off 5 bases at V and 7 bases at J, with 20 bases between the two ends. The CDR3 DNA reads TGTGCCAGCAGCCCGAGCGGGGGGTTCCCTATTGGCTACACCTTC. It specifies CASSPSGGFPIGYTF.

The rearrangement links TRBV14 to TRBJ2-5, with D possibly TRBD2 on 5 matching bases. Germline values: CDR1 SGHDN, CDR2 FVKESK. The CDR3 runs 16 residues. Trimming stripped 4 bases from V and 6 bases from J, with 21 bases between. CDR3 sequence reads: CASSPDDIPTGKTQYF. The CDR3 coding sequence is TGTGCCAGCAGCCCAGATGACATTCCGACCGGGAAGACCCAGTACTTC.

The rearrangement joins TRBV6-6 to TRBJ2-1, with 7 bases lining up with TRBD2. This CDR3 has 11 residues. Germline-derived CDR1 and CDR2 are MNHNY and SVGAGI (reference sequence). J gave up 13 bases and V 7 bases, and 7 bases lay outside the gene matches. As DNA, the CDR3 is TGTGCCAGCATTGGGGGGAGGGAACAGTTCTTC. Its protein product is CASIGGREQFF.

V usage is TRBV9 and J usage is TRBJ2-7, with 8 bases matching TRBD2. Germline V gene sequence: CDR1 SGDLS, CDR2 YYNGEE. V was pared by 0 bases and J by 6 bases, with 11 bases of the junction left unmatched. The CDR3 contains 16 residues. CDR3 nucleotide sequence: TGTGCCAGCAGCGTAGAGGGTAGGCGGGAGGAAGTCGAGCAGTACTTC. Protein: CASSVEGRREEVEQYF.

The gene calls are TRBV18 and TRBJ1-1; 7 bases align to TRBD1. The junction had 0 bases not matched to a gene; V was cut back by 4 bases and J by 1 base. This CDR3 region has 13 residues. CDR1 and CDR2 (germline): KGHSH, LQKENI. The CDR3 region has the DNA TGTGCCAGCTCACGGACAGGGAACACTGAAGCTTTCTTT. Amino acid sequence: CASSRTGNTEAFF.

This clone has a single count. The chain uses TRBV13 and TRBJ2-1, with unresolved D. This CDR3 contains 14 residues. The germline V and J ends were trimmed by 6 bases and 7 bases, with 16 bases remaining between them. Germline CDR1 is PRHDT and CDR2 is FYEKMQ (reference sequence). CDR3 region: CASSSTGSRNEQFF. CDR3 bases: TGTGCCAGCAGTTCCACCGGGTCGCGAAATGAGCAGTTCTTC.

The chain joins TRBV5-1 to TRBJ1-4, with TRBD1 matching 8 bases. CDR1 is SGHRS, CDR2 YFSETQ, per germline. J was trimmed by 2 bases and V by 4 bases; bases with no gene match: 4. The CDR3 spans 15 residues. In DNA, the CDR3 is TGCGCCAGCAGCCCAGGGGGCGCGACTAATGAAAAACTGTTTTTT. Translating gives CASSPGGATNEKLFF.

The chain employs TRBV11-2 and TRBJ1-2; TRBD1 matches at 8 bases. This CDR3 spans 17 amino acids. Unmatched junction bases numbered 12, after V lost 6 bases and J lost 0 bases. CDR1 SGHAT and CDR2 FQNNGV come from the germline V gene. The CDR3 spells CASSSKRRDRPNYGYTF. CDR3 coding DNA: TGTGCCAGCAGTTCGAAACGGAGGGACAGGCCTAACTATGGCTACACCTTC.

The V call is TRBV21-1, the J call TRBJ1-5; the table gives TRBD1 as D, unverified against the DNA. TRBV21-1 is a documented pseudogene. The CDR3 length is 17 residues. CDR3 region: CASSKKGAGEEGQPQHF. CDR3 DNA sequence: TGTGCCAGCAGCAAAAAGGGGGCAGGGGAGGAAGGTCAGCCCCAGCATTTT.

The chain recombines TRBV7-7 with TRBJ1-1, with D tentatively TRBD1 (5 bases). CDR3 length: 13 amino acids. Germline CDR1 reads SSHAT; CDR2 reads FNYEAQ (reference sequence). CDR3 loop: CASGQTPNTEAFF. The CDR3 DNA reads TGTGCTAGCGGACAAACACCGAACACTGAAGCTTTCTTT.

The rearrangement joins TRBV10-3 to TRBJ1-2; TRBD1 matches 10 bases. This CDR3 comprises 15 residues. CDR1 is ENHRY and CDR2 is SYGVKD in the germline V gene. V lost 4 bases, J lost 3 bases, and 5 bases stayed unmatched. Written as DNA, the CDR3 is TGTGCCATCAGTGGGGGGACAGGGGTCGACTATGGCTACACCTTC. This translates into CAISGGTGVDYGYTF.

V is TRBV5-1 and J is TRBJ1-2; D may be TRBD1 (5 bases). Trimming removed 2 bases at V and 5 bases at J, with 13 bases between. Germline V gene lookup returns CDR1 SGHRS and CDR2 YFSETQ. The CDR3 totals 14 residues. The CDR3 reads CASSFAGYLYGYTF. The CDR3 bases are TGCGCCAGCAGCTTTGCAGGGTATCTGTATGGCTACACCTTC.

CDR3 bases: TGTGCCAGCAGTGCCTCGGGCCTCGGGGGCACTGAAGCTTTCTTT. It is translated as CASSASGLGGTEAFF. The chain employs TRBV2 and TRBJ1-1; a possible D gene is TRBD1 (5 bases). Trimming removed 4 bases at V and 4 bases at J, with 16 bases between. Germline loops: CDR1 SNHLY, CDR2 FYNNEI. The CDR3 length is 15 residues.

In DNA form, the CDR3 reads TGCAGCGTTAACCTACAGGGCCTTAATGAAAAACTGTTTTTT. Its translation is CSVNLQGLNEKLFF. The rearrangement uses TRBV29-1 and TRBJ1-4; possibly TRBD1 for D (6 bases). V shed 5 bases and J shed 4 bases, with 14 bases lying between them. The germline gives CDR1 SQVTM, CDR2 ANQGSEA. The CDR3 length is 14 residues. The complete variable domain, with remaining parts taken from reference TRBV29-1 and TRBJ1-4, reads SAVISQKPSRDICQRGTSLTIQCQVDSQVTMMFWYRQQPGQSLTLIATANQGSEATYESGFVIDKFPISRPNLTFSTLTVSNMSPEDSSIYLCSVNLQGLNEKLFFGSGTQLSVL.

The V call is TRBV5-1, the J call TRBJ2-3; the match to TRBD2 covers 10 bases. The germline V gene encodes CDR1 SGHRS and CDR2 YFSETQ. V shed 3 bases and J 6 bases; nucleotides not matched to a gene: 13. CDR3 length equals 17 residues. The CDR3 loop reads CASSSGSGGLATDTQYF. The CDR3 DNA reads TGCGCCAGCAGCTCTGGTTCTGGGGGACTAGCGACGGATACGCAGTATTTT.

This clone occurred a few times. The V call is TRBV6-4, the J call TRBJ2-1, with 7 bases identical to TRBD2. Germline values: CDR1 MRHNA, CDR2 SNTAGT. The CDR3 consists of 15 residues. The junction had 7 bases not matched to a gene; V was cut back by 5 bases and J by 3 bases. This chain's CDR3 is CASSTRSGDYNEQFF. The CDR3 DNA reads TGTGCCAGCAGTACCCGCAGCGGGGACTACAATGAGCAGTTCTTC.